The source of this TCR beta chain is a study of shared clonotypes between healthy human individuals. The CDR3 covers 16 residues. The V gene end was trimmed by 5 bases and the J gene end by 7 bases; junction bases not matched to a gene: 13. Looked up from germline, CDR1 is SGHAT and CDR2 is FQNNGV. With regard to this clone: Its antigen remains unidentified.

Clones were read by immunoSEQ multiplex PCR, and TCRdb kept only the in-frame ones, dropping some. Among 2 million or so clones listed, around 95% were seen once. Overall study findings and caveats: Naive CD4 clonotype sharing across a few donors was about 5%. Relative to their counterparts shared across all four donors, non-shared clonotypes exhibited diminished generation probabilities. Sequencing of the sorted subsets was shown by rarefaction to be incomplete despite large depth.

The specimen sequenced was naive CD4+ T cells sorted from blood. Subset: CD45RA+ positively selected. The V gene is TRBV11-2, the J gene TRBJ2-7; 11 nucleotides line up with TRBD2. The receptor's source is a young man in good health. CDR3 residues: CASSVIIAGGPLEQYF. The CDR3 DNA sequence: TGTGCCAGCAGCGTCATAATAGCGGGAGGGCCCCTGGAGCAGTACTTC.